There are many counts of the clone carrying this T cell receptor (beta chain). The antigen is not known. Samples came from axillary lymph nodes draining the breast cancer. This CDR3 has 14 residues. The V gene end was trimmed by 5 bases and the J gene end by 2 bases; junction bases not matched to a gene: 8. Germline loops: CDR1 DFQATT, CDR2 SNEGSKA (reference sequence). This entry comes from a study of breast tumors, draining lymph nodes, adjacent tissues. MiXCR was run by TCRdb on the multiplex PCR reads, yielding one entry per CDR3 protein. The sample yields more than 250,000 distinct CDR3 sequences, 30% seen once. Findings and caveats of the study: The lymph node origin of tumor T cells was framed as consistent with a hypothesis, not demonstrated.

This sequence joins TRBV20-1 and TRBJ2-5; 7 bases line up with TRBD2. The clonotype comes from a female donor with breast cancer. Some clones in this sample may be carry-over from other donors' samples. The sample taken for sequencing was axillary lymph node tissue. CDR3 in DNA: TGCAGTGCTGGGAGCGGGGTGGGACAAGAGACCCAGTACTTC. The encoded protein is CSAGSGVGQETQYF.